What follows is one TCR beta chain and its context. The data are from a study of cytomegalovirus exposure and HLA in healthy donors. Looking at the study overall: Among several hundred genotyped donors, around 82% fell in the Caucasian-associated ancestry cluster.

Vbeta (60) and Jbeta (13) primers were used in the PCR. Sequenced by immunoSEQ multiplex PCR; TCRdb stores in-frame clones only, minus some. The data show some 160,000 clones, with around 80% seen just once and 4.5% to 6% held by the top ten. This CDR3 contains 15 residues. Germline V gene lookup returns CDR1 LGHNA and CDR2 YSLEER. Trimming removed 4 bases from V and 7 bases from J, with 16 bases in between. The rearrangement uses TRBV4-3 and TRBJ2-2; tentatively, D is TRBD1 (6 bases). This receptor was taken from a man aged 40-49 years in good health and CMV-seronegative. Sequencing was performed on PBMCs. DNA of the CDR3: TGCGCCAGCAGCCTGTCAGTACAGGGAAGCGGGGAGCTGTTTTTT. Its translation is CASSLSVQGSGELFF.